Presented here are 9 T cell receptor beta chains from one specimen sequenced in a study of vaccination and CD4 T cells after COVID-19 (dated by TCRdb to the early 2020s). No antigen has been identified for these receptors. Receptor libraries were prepared by PCR. The sequencer listed for this sample is Illumina iSeq 100. TCR sequencing of DNA from cultured CD4+ T cells used the Oncomine TCR Beta short-read assay at the Johns Hopkins FTIC core. TCRdb applied fastp at Q25 and MiXCR to the public reads, then kept only in-frame beta chains. Identical CDR3 proteins give one entry, which carries the most common genes and DNA. Counted in this sample were around 15,000 distinct CDR3 sequences; more than 25% of them appeared once. The top ten hold less than 25% of the sample. The label giving this sample's treatment or condition can be read as: approximately nine-day PBMC culture with coronavirus spike peptide pools or control peptides (ViraFEST assay).

Sequenced input: cultured CD4+ T cells from blood. These TCRs come from a human donor with COVID-19.

The chain combines TRBV2 with TRBJ1-2, with 7 nucleotides matching TRBD1. The V gene's germline CDR1 is SNHLY and CDR2 FYNNEI. V lost 6 bases to trimming and J lost 0 bases; unmatched junction nucleotides: 4. The CDR3 is made up of 14 amino acids. The CDR3 protein is CASRPGQPNYGYTF. CDR3 in DNA: TGTGCCAGCAGGCCGGGACAGCCTAACTATGGCTACACCTTC. The full variable domain, its missing parts supplied by reference TRBV2 and TRBJ1-2, is EPEVTQTPSHQVTQMGQEVILRCVPISNHLYFYWYRQILGQKVEFLVSFYNNEISEKSEIFDDQFSVERPDGSNFTLKIRSTKLEDSAMYFCASRPGQPNYGYTFGSGTRLTVV.

This chain joins TRBV4-3 and TRBJ2-5; TRBD2 might be the D (5 bases). The germline V gene encodes CDR1 LGHNA and CDR2 YSLEER. V lost 1 base to trimming and J lost 2 bases, with 11 bases between them. CDR3 length: 15 amino acids. CDR3 sequence reads: CASSQGGPAQETQYF. CDR3 nucleotides: TGCGCCAGCAGCCAAGGAGGGCCCGCTCAAGAGACCCAGTACTTC.

This clonotype was counted only a few times. The chain couples TRBV27 to TRBJ1-3; maybe TRBD1 (6 bases). Germline V gene sequence: CDR1 MNHEY, CDR2 SMNVEV (reference sequence). Trimming took 5 bases from V and 2 from J, leaving 13 bases between them. The CDR3 sequence is 15 residues long. This chain's CDR3 is CASSRNRVAGNTIYF. CDR3 DNA: TGTGCCAGCAGTAGGAACAGGGTGGCTGGAAACACCATATATTTT.

This chain connects TRBV6-1 to TRBJ2-3; 8 bases align to TRBD1. Germline-derived CDR1 and CDR2 are MNHNS and SASEGT. The CDR3 has 16 amino acids. Unmatched junction bases numbered 10, after V lost 4 bases and J lost 4 bases. DNA of the CDR3: TGTGCCAGCAGTGTAAATCCTCAGGGGGCGTCAGATACGCAGTATTTT. Its translation is CASSVNPQGASDTQYF.

This clonotype was found a few times. This chain connects TRBV20-1 to TRBJ1-1; 7 bases are a match to TRBD1. The J segment lost 6 bases and the V segment lost 6 bases, leaving 7 bases of the junction unmatched. The length of the CDR3 is 12 residues. Per germline, CDR1 DFQATT and CDR2 SNEGSKA (reference sequence). The CDR3 here is CSAKTGIAEAFF. CDR3 nucleotides: TGCAGTGCGAAGACAGGGATCGCTGAAGCTTTCTTT.

V usage is TRBV23-1 and J usage is TRBJ1-4; no firm D call. TRBV23-1 is reported as an ORF; its role is uncertain. There are 15 residues in the CDR3. Between the trimmed V and J ends, which lost 0 bases and 6 bases, there was a span of 11 bases. DNA for the CDR3: TGCGCCAGCAGTCAATCGAGGGTCAGCGATGAAAAACTGTTTTTT. This translates into CASSQSRVSDEKLFF.

V usage is TRBV12-3 or TRBV12-4 and J usage is TRBJ2-2, with D perhaps TRBD2 (6 bases). Trimming took 1 base from V and 7 from J, leaving 19 bases between them. The length of the CDR3 is 17 residues. CDR3 nucleotides: TGTGCCAGCAGTTTAGTAAGGGGACGGGGGAGAAGCGGGGAGCTGTTTTTT. Protein: CASSLVRGRGRSGELFF.

The rearrangement links TRBV5-4 to TRBJ2-5, with 10 bases fitting TRBD1. The germline V gene has CDR1 SGHNT and CDR2 YYREEE (reference sequence). The CDR3 consists of 14 residues. J gave up 5 bases and V 4 bases, and 5 bases lay outside the gene matches. The CDR3 DNA reads TGTGCCAGCAGCCCGACAGGGGGCGTTGAGACCCAGTACTTC. It translates to CASSPTGGVETQYF.

This clonotype was seen a few times. The chain has TRBV2 and TRBJ2-1; 12 bases line up with TRBD2. Germline CDR1 and CDR2: SNHLY and FYNNEI. CDR3 length equals 14 residues. V gave up 11 bases and J gave up 7 bases; unmatched junction bases: 9. In nucleotides, the CDR3 is TGTGCCTCCAAGACTAGCGGGGGATCAAATGAGCAGTTCTTC. It specifies CASKTSGGSNEQFF.